The rows below give T cell receptor beta chains drawn from one sample of a study of blood T cell repertoires in COVID-19. This table comes from immunoSEQ multiplex PCR, and its TCRdb copy is limited to in-frame clones, with some not included. Here the sample spans about 670,000 clones, about 90% being singletons. The sample taken for sequencing was peripheral blood. The receptors were gathered from a woman aged 18-30 years with acute or convalescent COVID-19. Both conserved end residues are part of each CDR3. D genes are given only for firm matches. Where a row states a size, it is once, few, many or the class of an expanded clone; other rows omit it.

j_call d_call v_call clone_size cdr3_nt cdr3_aa
TRBJ1-4 TRBD1 TRBV5-1 - TGCGCCAGCGCACCCCAGGGGGCAAATGAAAAACTGTTTTTT CASAPQGANEKLFF
TRBJ1-6 - TRBV5-1 - TGCGCCAGCAGCTCCCATGCGGGGAGTCAGCGATCCAATTCACCCCTCCACTTT CASSSHAGSQRSNSPLHF
TRBJ1-1 - TRBV29-1 - TGCAGCGTTCAGAAGACAGGCCTGAACACTGAAGCTTTCTTT CSVQKTGLNTEAFF
TRBJ2-2 - TRBV5-6 - TGTGCCAGCAGCTTGGCCGCTACGGCGAACACCGGGGAGCTGTTTTTT CASSLAATANTGELFF
TRBJ2-7 - TRBV14 - TGTGCCAGAACCAAAGCGGATTCCTACGAGCAGTACTTC CARTKADSYEQYF
TRBJ1-5 - TRBV21-1 - TGTGCCAGCTATAGCCTCATAAATCAGCCCCAGCATTTT CASYSLINQPQHF
TRBJ1-5 TRBD1 TRBV6-5 - TGTGCCAGCAGCAGGGACAGGGTAAATCAGCCCCAGCATTTT CASSRDRVNQPQHF
TRBJ1-1 - TRBV6-5 - TGTGCCAGCAGTTATAGCGGGGGGGCTGCTGAAGCTTTCTTT CASSYSGGAAEAFF
TRBJ1-2 - TRBV19 once TGTGCCAGTAGTATAAGGGACAAGGTAGATGGCTACACCTTC CASSIRDKVDGYTF
TRBJ1-3 - TRBV27 - TGTGCCAGCAGTGTACAGGGTGGGACTGGAAACACCATATATTTT CASSVQGGTGNTIYF
TRBJ2-7 TRBD1 TRBV7-8 - TGTGCCAGCAACCTAGACACCGGGACAGGGTACGAGCAGTACTTC CASNLDTGTGYEQYF
TRBJ2-3 - TRBV9 - TGTGCCAGCTGCCCTGGGGTGACAGAACCGGGGCAGTATTTT CASCPGVTEPGQYF
TRBJ1-2 TRBD1 TRBV9 - TGTGCCAGCAGCGACCGGACAGGGATTTATGGCTACACCTTC CASSDRTGIYGYTF
TRBJ1-2 TRBD1 TRBV4-2 - TGTGCCAGCAGCCAAGTCCCGGGACAGGCGATCTATGGCTACACCTTC CASSQVPGQAIYGYTF
TRBJ2-7 - TRBV19 - TGTGCCAGTAGTAGGGCCCCAGTGGGGGCCGAGCAGTACTTC CASSRAPVGAEQYF
TRBJ2-7 TRBD2 TRBV4-1 once TGCGCCAGCAGCCAAGATCGGGCTAGCGGGGGTATCGAGCAGTACTTC CASSQDRASGGIEQYF
TRBJ2-1 - TRBV6-2/TRBV6-3 - TGTGCCAGCAGCCGACAGGGGAGGGGTGAGCAGTTCTTC CASSRQGRGEQFF
TRBJ2-1 - TRBV4-1 - TGCGCCAGCAGCCAAGGGGAAGCCCGGGGGACCTACAATGAGCAGTTCTTC CASSQGEARGTYNEQFF
TRBJ1-3 TRBD1 TRBV6-5 - TGTGCCAGCAGTTACTCGGGACAGGGGACTGGAAACACCATATATTTT CASSYSGQGTGNTIYF
TRBJ1-3 - TRBV9 - TGTGCCAGCAGCGCTCAGCGGGCGGGGGCACCTGGAAACACCATATATTTT CASSAQRAGAPGNTIYF
TRBJ1-5 - TRBV2 - TGTGCCAGCAGTGAAGACGGCAGGATCAATCAGCCCCAGCATTTT CASSEDGRINQPQHF
TRBJ2-2 - TRBV5-1 once TGCGCCAGCAGCTTGAGCGGAGGGGGCGCATCCACCGGGGAGCTGTTTTTT CASSLSGGGASTGELFF
TRBJ2-7 TRBD1 TRBV11-3 - TGTGCCAGCAGCATAACTTACGGGACAGGACAGGCCGAGCAGTACTTC CASSITYGTGQAEQYF
TRBJ1-1 - TRBV30 many TGTGCCTGGAGTCCGAGGGTCACTGAAGCTTTCTTT CAWSPRVTEAFF
TRBJ1-1 TRBD1 TRBV19 few TGTGCCAGTAGTACGACAGGGGGGGAGACTGAAGCTTTCTTT CASSTTGGETEAFF
TRBJ1-1 - TRBV3-1/TRBV3-2 few TGTGCCAGCAGCCGCCGGAGAAGGGACAATCCGAACACTGAAGCTTTCTTT CASSRRRRDNPNTEAFF
TRBJ1-1 - TRBV6-6 - TGTGCCAGCAGTTACTCAACAGGATTGAACACTGAAGCTTTCTTT CASSYSTGLNTEAFF
TRBJ1-2 TRBD1 TRBV5-1 few TGCGCCAGCAGCCGGACAGGAGTCTATGGCTACACCTTC CASSRTGVYGYTF
TRBJ2-6 - TRBV10-1 - TGCGCCAGCAGCCCCATACGGGCTGGGGCCAACGTCCTGACTTTC CASSPIRAGANVLTF
TRBJ1-2 TRBD1 TRBV6-2/TRBV6-3 - TGTGCCAGCAGTTACTCGAGGGACAGGGGGAGAAGGACTATTGGCCATGGCTACACCTTC CASSYSRDRGRRTIGHGYTF
TRBJ1-3 - TRBV7-2 - TGTGCCAGCAGCCCCCCCGACACGATCTCTGGAAACACCATATATTTT CASSPPDTISGNTIYF